One and the same sample provided the 9 T cell receptor beta chains below, sequenced in a study of response to subunit inactivated influenza vaccine. TCRdb re-called the RT-PCR reads with MiXCR, one entry per CDR3 protein. The table records some 550,000 distinct CDR3 sequences, approximately 20% of them present only once. The data were also submitted as part of a second study, on T cells expressing NK-cell markers. That source notes: 5'RACE template switching with UMIs produced the TCR beta cDNA.

The starting material was CD4+ T cells sorted from PBMCs, obtained 11 to 12 days after vaccination. The receptor set was obtained from a man aged 45-60 years who received an inactivated influenza vaccine.

Many counts were recorded for this clonotype. DNA for the CDR3: TGCGCCAGCAGCTTGGAACAGGCTGAGCAGTTCTTC. Translated, it gives CASSLEQAEQFF. The chain employs TRBV5-1 and TRBJ2-1; a weak D match, TRBD1 (5 bases). CDR3 size: 12 residues. V was cut by 0 bases and J by 9 bases, with 7 bases left in between. Germline-derived CDR1 and CDR2 are SGHRS and YFSETQ.

The chain has TRBV6-2 or TRBV6-3 and TRBJ1-5; TRBD1 aligns across 9 bases. CDR3 length: 16 amino acids. The V and J ends lost 4 bases and 3 bases, in that order; junction bases with no gene match: 7. Per the germline V gene, CDR1 is MNHEY and CDR2 is SVGEGT. Here the CDR3 DNA reads TGTGCCAGCAGTTGGACCGGGACAGGGTTCAATCAGCCCCAGCATTTT. As protein: CASSWTGTGFNQPQHF.

CDR3: CASSLGLRLAGASRGNEQFF. The CDR3 region has the DNA TGTGCCAGCAGTTTAGGTTTGAGGCTAGCGGGAGCCAGTCGGGGTAATGAGCAGTTCTTC. The V call is TRBV12-3 or TRBV12-4, the J call TRBJ2-1; 10 bases are shared with TRBD2. The V and J ends lost 1 base and 7 bases, in that order; junction bases with no gene match: 19. This CDR3 comprises 20 residues.

This clonotype was recorded at least ten times. The chain employs TRBV12-3 or TRBV12-4 and TRBJ2-7; 7 bases line up with TRBD1. CDR3 size: 14 residues. V lost 3 bases and J lost 4; bases outside the gene matches: 6. The CDR3 protein is CASSFRDRGYEQYF. Written as DNA, the CDR3 is TGTGCCAGCAGTTTCCGGGACAGAGGATACGAGCAGTACTTC.

This clonotype has more than one count but fewer than ten. At one boundary the junction diverges from the germline segment, which might be a read error. The V and J genes are TRBV7-8 and TRBJ1-5; a weak D match, TRBD1 (6 bases). This CDR3 comprises 17 residues. Per the germline V gene, CDR1 is SGHVS and CDR2 is FQNEAQ. CDR3: CASSLGEGGASIQPQHF. In DNA form, the CDR3 reads TGTGCCAGCAGCTTAGGCGAAGGGGGGGCGAGCATTCAGCCCCAGCATTTT.

This clonotype was counted only a few times. A read error may produce the germline difference seen at one junction end. The chain couples TRBV12-3 or TRBV12-4 to TRBJ1-2, with D perhaps TRBD1 (6 bases). This CDR3 contains 15 residues. For the CDR3, the DNA is TGTGCCAGCAGTCCCCCCCGGACAGCACCTTACCCGGTGGCCTTC. The encoded protein is CASSPPRTAPYPVAF.

This clonotype was counted a few times. The chain couples TRBV29-1 to TRBJ2-3; 7 bases map to TRBD2. J was trimmed by 5 bases and V by 4 bases; bases with no gene match: 9. CDR3 length equals 14 residues. Germline CDR1 and CDR2: SQVTM and ANQGSEA. This CDR3 reads CSVVPRERRDTQYF. CDR3 coding DNA: TGCAGCGTTGTCCCGCGGGAGAGGAGAGATACGCAGTATTTT.

This chain links TRBV20-1 with TRBJ1-1; D possibly corresponds to TRBD1 (5 bases). Germline-derived CDR1 and CDR2 are DFQATT and SNEGSKA (reference sequence). The CDR3 has 13 residues. Trimming left V 3 bases short and J 5 bases short, with 13 bases between. CDR3: CSASQGVGTEAFF. Here the CDR3 DNA reads TGCAGTGCTAGTCAGGGAGTAGGAACTGAAGCTTTCTTT.

The gene calls are TRBV19 and TRBJ1-4; D uncertain. The germline CDR1 and CDR2 sequences are LNHDA and SQIVND (reference sequence). V dropped 8 bases and J dropped 3 bases, with 16 bases sitting between them. The CDR3 loop spans 15 amino acids. DNA of the CDR3: TGTGCCAGTGGGCCTTTAGGAGGAGCTAATGAAAAACTGTTTTTT. Amino acid sequence: CASGPLGGANEKLFF.